Following are 8 T cell receptor beta chains from one sample sequenced in a study of T cells after yellow fever vaccination. TCRdb independently ran MiXCR on the 5' RACE reads; one entry per CDR3 protein. The repertoire includes 450,000 to 550,000 distinct CDR3 sequences, about a fifth of them detected once, and approximately 15% sits in the top ten. The specimen was PBMCs, collected more than 20 days after the first yellow fever vaccination. The receptors come from a man aged 18 to 30 who received the YFV17D yellow fever vaccine.

The V call is TRBV7-9, the J call TRBJ2-7; 8 bases agree with TRBD2. Germline assignment: CDR1 SEHNR and CDR2 FQNEAQ (reference sequence). The CDR3 runs 16 residues. Germline trimming cut 5 bases from V and 6 bases from J; bases unmatched to any gene: 15. The CDR3 bases are TGTGCCAGCAGCCCCACCCGAAGGAGCGGGGGTTCCGAGCAGTACTTC. The encoded protein is CASSPTRRSGGSEQYF. The full variable domain, its missing parts supplied by reference TRBV7-9 and TRBJ2-7, is DTGVSQNPRHKITKRGQNVTFRCDPISEHNRLYWYRQTLGQGPEFLTYFQNEAQLEKSRLLSDRFSAERPKGSFSTLEIQRTEQGDSAMYLCASSPTRRSGGSEQYFGPGTRLTVT.

There are a few counts of this clonotype. The V and J genes are TRBV5-1 and TRBJ2-7, with 12 nucleotides matching TRBD1. Looked up from germline, CDR1 is SGHRS and CDR2 is YFSETQ. The CDR3 runs to 17 residues. The V segment lost 2 bases and the J segment 4 bases; nucleotides outside the gene matches: 10. The CDR3 DNA sequence: TGCGCCAGCAGCTTAACTCCGGGACAGGGGGCTACTTACGAGCAGTACTTC. Its translation is CASSLTPGQGATYEQYF.

The chain employs TRBV7-2 and TRBJ1-1, with D possibly being TRBD1 (5 bases). The length of the CDR3 is 14 residues. With 1 base removed from V and 2 bases from J, the gap between germline ends came to 8 bases. CDR1 and CDR2 from the germline V gene are SGHTA and FQGNSA. The CDR3 DNA is TGTGCCAGCAGCTTAGTACAGGCCAACACTGAAGCTTTCTTT. This gives the protein CASSLVQANTEAFF.

The chain employs TRBV12-3 or TRBV12-4 and TRBJ2-3; unclear D gene. The CDR3 spans 12 residues. V lost 2 bases and J lost 7, with 7 bases in between. The CDR3 sequence: CASSLSVHTQYF. For the CDR3, the DNA is TGTGCCAGCAGTTTATCAGTCCATACGCAGTATTTT.

The rearrangement joins TRBV27 to TRBJ1-1, with TRBD1 matching 7 bases. The CDR3 extends over 14 amino acids. The J segment lost 3 bases and the V segment lost 6 bases, leaving 7 bases of the junction unmatched. CDR1 is MNHEY and CDR2 is SMNVEV in the germline V gene (reference sequence). CDR3 residues: CASRGQGGYTEAFF. As DNA, the CDR3 is TGTGCCAGCAGGGGGCAGGGGGGGTACACTGAAGCTTTCTTT.

This clonotype came up a few times. The V gene is TRBV19, the J gene TRBJ2-3; 8 nucleotides agree with TRBD2. Germline CDR1 reads LNHDA; CDR2 reads SQIVND (reference sequence). The CDR3 loop spans 16 amino acids. With V trimmed by 6 bases and J by 5 bases, 13 bases remained unmatched. CDR3 protein: CASSLGLALPGDTQYF. The CDR3 DNA reads as TGTGCCAGTAGCCTTGGACTAGCCCTCCCGGGAGATACGCAGTATTTT.

The V and J genes are TRBV7-9 and TRBJ1-1; the match to TRBD1 covers 7 bases. Germline V gene lookup returns CDR1 SEHNR and CDR2 FQNEAQ (reference sequence). J gave up 5 bases and V 2 bases, and 8 bases lay outside the gene matches. This CDR3 spans 15 amino acids. Written as DNA, the CDR3 is TGTGCCAGCAGCTTACCTGAGGGGGCGCAGACTGAAGCTTTCTTT. Protein: CASSLPEGAQTEAFF. Using reference TRBV7-9 and TRBJ1-1 for the parts outside the CDR3, the full variable domain is DTGVSQNPRHKITKRGQNVTFRCDPISEHNRLYWYRQTLGQGPEFLTYFQNEAQLEKSRLLSDRFSAERPKGSFSTLEIQRTEQGDSAMYLCASSLPEGAQTEAFFGQGTRLTVV.

This clonotype was counted a few times. This chain uses TRBV6-1 with TRBJ2-2; no definite D call. Between the trimmed V and J ends, which lost 6 bases and 6 bases, there was a span of 11 bases. Germline values: CDR1 MNHNS, CDR2 SASEGT. The CDR3 covers 13 residues. Here the CDR3 reads CASRGYQAGELFF. In nucleotides, the CDR3 is TGTGCCAGCAGGGGGTATCAGGCCGGGGAGCTGTTTTTT.